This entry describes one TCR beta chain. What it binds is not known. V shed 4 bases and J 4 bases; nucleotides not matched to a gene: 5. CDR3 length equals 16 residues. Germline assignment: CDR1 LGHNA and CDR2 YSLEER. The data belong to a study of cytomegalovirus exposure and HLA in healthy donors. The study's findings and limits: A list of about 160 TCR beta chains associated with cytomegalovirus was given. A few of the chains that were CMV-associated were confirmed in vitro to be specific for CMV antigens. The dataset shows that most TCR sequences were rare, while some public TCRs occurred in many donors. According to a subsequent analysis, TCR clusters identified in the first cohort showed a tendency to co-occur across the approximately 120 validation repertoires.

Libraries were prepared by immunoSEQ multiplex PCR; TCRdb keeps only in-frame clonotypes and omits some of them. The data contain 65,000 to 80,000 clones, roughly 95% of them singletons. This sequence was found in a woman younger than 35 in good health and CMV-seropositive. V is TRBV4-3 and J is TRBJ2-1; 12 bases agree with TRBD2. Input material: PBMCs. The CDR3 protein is CASSLQTSGGYNEQFF. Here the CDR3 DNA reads TGCGCCAGCAGCCTCCAGACTAGCGGGGGTTACAATGAGCAGTTCTTC.